Listed below are T cell receptor beta chains from one sample, sequenced in a study of T cells in localized non-small cell lung cancer. The assay was immunoSEQ multiplex PCR, and TCRdb's table has in-frame clones only and misses some. The repertoire holds about 33,000 clones, around 80% seen once, with about 16% in the top ten. The sample here was peripheral blood, taken before any cancer treatment. The receptors originated from a male donor older than 55 with stage III squamous cell lung carcinoma. Each CDR3 is given with its conserved first and last residue. Each record gives: CDR3 protein, CDR3 DNA, V gene, D gene, clone size, J gene. The D gene is left open where the match is weak. Where a row states a size, it is once, few, many or the class of an expanded clone; other rows omit it.

CDR3: CASTVPGTANEQFF; DNA: TGTGCCAGTACCGTTCCAGGGACCGCCAATGAGCAGTTCTTC; V: TRBV19; D: .; size: .; J: TRBJ2-1
CDR3: CASSRRQGKDEQYF; DNA: TGCGCCAGCAGCCGCCGACAGGGGAAGGACGAGCAGTACTTC; V: TRBV5-1; D: TRBD1; size: .; J: TRBJ2-7
CDR3: CASSLVRSPLHF; DNA: TGTGCCAGCAGCTTAGTGAGGTCACCCCTCCACTTT; V: TRBV7-9; D: .; size: .; J: TRBJ1-6
CDR3: CASSILAGAVYNEQFF; DNA: TGTGCCAGCAGTATCCTAGCGGGAGCAGTCTACAATGAGCAGTTCTTC; V: TRBV28; D: TRBD2; size: .; J: TRBJ2-1
CDR3: CASSPTYGQGNQPQHF; DNA: TGTGCCAGCTCACCTACCTATGGACAGGGCAATCAGCCCCAGCATTTT; V: TRBV18; D: TRBD1; size: few; J: TRBJ1-5
CDR3: CASSPRQTDTQYF; DNA: TGTGCCAGTAGTCCAAGACAGACAGATACGCAGTATTTT; V: TRBV19; D: .; size: .; J: TRBJ2-3
CDR3: CATSRVPENTEAFF; DNA: TGTGCCACCAGCAGAGTACCGGAGAACACTGAAGCTTTCTTT; V: TRBV15; D: .; size: few; J: TRBJ1-1
CDR3: CASSFPGTSGYSYEQYF; DNA: TGTGCCAGCAGCTTCCCCGGGACTAGCGGGTACTCCTACGAGCAGTACTTC; V: TRBV5-4; D: TRBD2; size: .; J: TRBJ2-7
CDR3: CASSLERSTGELFF; DNA: TGTGCCAGCAGCTTAGAAAGGAGCACCGGGGAGCTGTTTTTT; V: TRBV7-8; D: .; size: few; J: TRBJ2-2
CDR3: CASSHDRGSFGNQPQHF; DNA: TGTGCCAGCAGTCATGACAGGGGGAGCTTTGGCAATCAGCCCCAGCATTTT; V: TRBV28; D: TRBD1; size: .; J: TRBJ1-5
CDR3: CASSLGTLYGYTF; DNA: TGTGCCAGCAGTTTGGGGACACTCTATGGCTACACCTTC; V: TRBV28; D: .; size: .; J: TRBJ1-2
CDR3: CASSPGTTYNEQFF; DNA: TGTGCCAGCTCACCGGGGACTACGTACAATGAGCAGTTCTTC; V: TRBV18; D: TRBD2; size: few; J: TRBJ2-1
CDR3: CASSHERAPGGELFF; DNA: TGCGCCAGCAGCCACGAACGGGCCCCGGGCGGGGAGCTGTTTTTT; V: TRBV4-1; D: .; size: .; J: TRBJ2-2
CDR3: CASSPSRGTDYGYTF; DNA: TGTGCCAGCTCACCATCGAGGGGGACAGACTATGGCTACACCTTC; V: TRBV18; D: TRBD1; size: .; J: TRBJ1-2
CDR3: CASSLSSTTGLLYGYTF; DNA: TGTGCCAGCAGTTTATCGAGTACGACAGGACTCCTCTATGGCTACACCTTC; V: TRBV28; D: .; size: .; J: TRBJ1-2
CDR3: CASSDRVNTEAFF; DNA: TGTGCCAGCAGCGACAGGGTGAACACTGAAGCTTTCTTT; V: TRBV5-5; D: TRBD1; size: .; J: TRBJ1-1
CDR3: CASSFVKPHRGGLQPQHF; DNA: TGTGCCAGCAGCTTCGTTAAGCCCCACAGGGGAGGACTTCAGCCCCAGCATTTT; V: TRBV5-8; D: TRBD1; size: .; J: TRBJ1-5
CDR3: CASSLTGLPSTEAFF; DNA: TGTGCCAGCAGTCTTACAGGGCTTCCGAGCACTGAAGCTTTCTTT; V: TRBV6-6; D: .; size: .; J: TRBJ1-1
CDR3: CASSSGLSSYNEQFF; DNA: TGTGCCAGCAGCTCCGGACTCAGCTCCTACAATGAGCAGTTCTTC; V: TRBV5-6; D: .; size: .; J: TRBJ2-1
CDR3: CAWSVPGQGQYEQYF; DNA: TGTGCCTGGAGTGTACCGGGACAGGGCCAGTACGAGCAGTACTTC; V: TRBV30; D: TRBD1; size: .; J: TRBJ2-7
CDR3: CASSYSTMFKNIQYF; DNA: TGTGCCAGCAGTTACTCGACCATGTTCAAAAACATTCAGTACTTC; V: TRBV6-5; D: .; size: .; J: TRBJ2-4
CDR3: CASSSPLLANTEAFF; DNA: TGTGCCAGCAGCTCCCCTCTCTTGGCGAACACTGAAGCTTTCTTT; V: TRBV7-9; D: .; size: .; J: TRBJ1-1
CDR3: CASSPRTGVETQYF; DNA: TGTGCCAGCAGCCCTCGGACAGGGGTAGAGACCCAGTACTTC; V: TRBV9; D: TRBD1; size: .; J: TRBJ2-5
CDR3: CASSFLALRLSMNTEAFF; DNA: TGTGCCAGCAGTTTCCTCGCCCTTCGGCTCAGTATGAACACTGAAGCTTTCTTT; V: TRBV2; D: .; size: .; J: TRBJ1-1
CDR3: CASILAGTGPDTQYF; DNA: TGTGCCAGTATTTTAGCGGGAACGGGCCCAGATACGCAGTATTTT; V: TRBV19; D: TRBD2; size: .; J: TRBJ2-3
CDR3: CASSESAGGETQYF; DNA: TGTGCCAGCAGCGAATCCGCGGGCGGGGAGACCCAGTACTTC; V: TRBV7-3; D: .; size: .; J: TRBJ2-5
CDR3: CASSQGQREEAFF; DNA: TGTGCCAGCAGCCAGGGACAGAGGGAAGAAGCTTTCTTT; V: TRBV9; D: TRBD1; size: .; J: TRBJ1-1
CDR3: CASSSGLAGASDTQYF; DNA: TGTGCCAGCAGTTCCGGACTAGCGGGGGCCTCAGATACGCAGTATTTT; V: TRBV6-6; D: TRBD2; size: .; J: TRBJ2-3
CDR3: CASTPNGLAGSVKETQYF; DNA: TGTGCCAGTACCCCGAATGGGCTAGCGGGGTCGGTGAAGGAGACCCAGTACTTC; V: TRBV19; D: TRBD2; size: .; J: TRBJ2-5
CDR3: CASSVQGKDYGYTF; DNA: TGTGCCAGCAGCGTACAGGGGAAGGACTATGGCTACACCTTC; V: TRBV5-4; D: TRBD1; size: .; J: TRBJ1-2
CDR3: CASSAQTGRGLGEAFF; DNA: TGTGCCAGCAGTGCCCAGACGGGCAGGGGGCTAGGTGAAGCTTTCTTT; V: TRBV6-1; D: TRBD1; size: .; J: TRBJ1-1
CDR3: CASSRQGNEKLFF; DNA: TGTGCCAGCAGTAGGCAGGGCAATGAAAAACTGTTTTTT; V: TRBV5-4; D: .; size: .; J: TRBJ1-4
CDR3: CASSPRDFGGTEAFF; DNA: TGTGCCAGCAGCCCCCGGGACTTCGGAGGAACTGAAGCTTTCTTT; V: TRBV7-8; D: .; size: few; J: TRBJ1-1
CDR3: CASSSGGANGNTIYF; DNA: TGCGCCAGCAGCTCAGGGGGCGCAAATGGAAACACCATATATTTT; V: TRBV5-1; D: TRBD1; size: once; J: TRBJ1-3
CDR3: CASKATGYGYTF; DNA: TGTGCCAGCAAGGCCACAGGCTATGGCTACACCTTC; V: TRBV27; D: .; size: .; J: TRBJ1-2
CDR3: CASSIGPSDGYTF; DNA: TGTGCCAGTAGTATAGGCCCTTCGGATGGCTACACCTTC; V: TRBV19; D: .; size: few; J: TRBJ1-2
CDR3: CASSFGQGTEAFF; DNA: TGTGCCAGCAGTTTTGGACAGGGAACTGAAGCTTTCTTT; V: TRBV7-3; D: TRBD1; size: .; J: TRBJ1-1
CDR3: CASSAPLVPNEKLFF; DNA: TGTGCCAGCAGTGCCCCACTGGTACCTAATGAAAAACTGTTTTTT; V: TRBV2; D: .; size: .; J: TRBJ1-4
CDR3: CASSLADRLNEKLFF; DNA: TGCGCCAGCAGCTTGGCCGACAGGCTAAATGAAAAACTGTTTTTT; V: TRBV5-1; D: .; size: .; J: TRBJ1-4
CDR3: CASSPDSYGYTF; DNA: TGTGCCAGCAGCCCAGACAGCTATGGCTACACCTTC; V: TRBV5-6; D: .; size: .; J: TRBJ1-2
CDR3: CASSQTGEEGGYTF; DNA: TGTGCCAGCAGCCAGACAGGGGAAGAGGGTGGCTACACCTTC; V: TRBV7-9; D: TRBD1; size: .; J: TRBJ1-2
CDR3: CASSEYGRGTNTEAFF; DNA: TGTGCCAGCAGTGAATATGGTCGGGGGACGAACACTGAAGCTTTCTTT; V: TRBV25-1; D: .; size: .; J: TRBJ1-1
CDR3: CASSYFGFTEAFF; DNA: TGTGCCAGCAGTTACTTTGGCTTCACTGAAGCTTTCTTT; V: TRBV6-6; D: .; size: once; J: TRBJ1-1
CDR3: CASRPGQGFNQPQHF; DNA: TGTGCCAGCAGACCGGGACAGGGTTTCAATCAGCCCCAGCATTTT; V: TRBV27; D: TRBD1; size: few; J: TRBJ1-5
CDR3: CASSNRKTQYF; DNA: TGTGCCAGCAGCAACCGTAAAACCCAGTACTTC; V: TRBV7-2; D: .; size: .; J: TRBJ2-5
CDR3: CASSRGQGTDTQYF; DNA: TGTGCCAGTAGTAGGGGACAGGGAACAGATACGCAGTATTTT; V: TRBV19; D: TRBD1; size: .; J: TRBJ2-3
CDR3: CASRESGANEKLFF; DNA: TGTGCCAGCAGGGAGTCGGGGGCTAATGAAAAACTGTTTTTT; V: TRBV6-6; D: .; size: .; J: TRBJ1-4